Given below is one TCR beta chain in context. V lost 0 bases to trimming and J lost 3 bases, with 23 bases between them. CDR3 size: 19 residues. Germline CDR1 and CDR2: SGHRS and YFSETQ. This record belongs to a study of shared clonotypes between healthy human individuals. Sequenced by immunoSEQ multiplex PCR; TCRdb stores in-frame clones only, minus some. The repertoire holds around 1 million clones, with around 80% as singletons. Sequencing was performed on memory CD4+ T cells sorted from blood. Subset meaning: CD45RA-negative fraction. The sequence derives from a young man in good health. V and J are TRBV5-1 and TRBJ2-3; D is perhaps TRBD1 (6 bases). CDR3 DNA sequence: TGCGCCAGCAGCTTGGCCTTTTTATGGGGGCCACCTAAGACAGATACGCAGTATTTT. Protein: CASSLAFLWGPPKTDTQYF.